What follows describes a single T cell receptor beta chain. Its antigen has not been determined. Qualities for individual bases were not recorded, and no much larger clone is one base off. The CDR3 sequence holds 15 residues, the cysteine and phenylalanine included. The read is trimmed to its CDR3 DNA, 45 bases read in frame from base 1. The junction carries 17 bases between V and J, which are trimmed by 5 bases and 4 bases respectively. CDR1 and CDR2, per the germline V gene, are MRHNA and SNTAGT. The sample comes from a study of blood T cell repertoires in COVID-19 (dated by TCRdb to 2020 to 2022). For context, the study as a whole: Samples covering the acute and convalescent phases of COVID-19 were provided by collaborators in the United States, Italy and Spain. Samples came from the ongoing ImmuneRACE study (first 160 participants) plus 1,254 subjects from 6 global collaborators. Nearly every sample came with metadata listing a de-identified subject ID, COVID-19 status, age in years and sex. Subjects who had been exposed to COVID-19, were actively infected with it, or had recovered from it provided the deeply sampled blood TCRbeta repertoires that made up the dataset. Where available, HLA class I and class II types were obtained from metadata supplied by the sample provider rather than from assay-based typing. The material from the prospective study consisted of cDNA or gDNA derived from T cells, B-cell-depleted T cells, or PBMCs. A freely available public database, intended as a resource for researchers studying the immune response to SARS-CoV-2, is where the repertoires were released. Here is what the overall study found, with its caveats: Clinical and demographic metadata were provided uncurated, with the amount varying by source and participant.

The immunoSEQ Assay, a bias-controlled multiplex PCR, was used to amplify TCRbeta CDR3 regions from genomic DNA. In the original analysis: Nucleated cell counts per sample were estimated from amplification of reference gene primers within the assay. To quantify the absolute abundance of each unique TCRbeta CDR3 rearrangement, sequence reads were collapsed and filtered. Productive Simpson clonality was computed per sample as the square root of Simpson's diversity index over productive rearrangements. This is the immuneACCESS table as TCRdb keeps it, with only in-frame sequences that have V and J called. A part of the clones is gone; compared with another copy, unresolved V genes explain less than half, and the rest is unexplained. D and trimming come from the DNA, and the V and J calls and clone size come from that table. For this sample there are about 250,000 clones; 80% to 90% appear just once. Clones ranked in the top ten supply approximately 2.4% of the sample.

Enrolling through a virtual design, the prospective study's participants ranged in age from roughly 18 to 100 years and lived across 24 United States geographic areas. In the prospective study, cohorts were assigned on the basis of participant-reported clinical history obtained from a screening survey and a study questionnaire. Each participant in the prospective study had whole blood, serum and a nasopharyngeal or oropharyngeal swab collected by mobile phlebotomists. Participants in the prospective study had the option to provide additional blood draws and questionnaires over a roughly 2-month period. Before DNA extraction, blood samples from the prospective study were shipped at room temperature or frozen.

The origin of this receptor is a woman between 25 and 40 years old with acute COVID-19. The chain couples TRBV6-4 to TRBJ1-2, and possibly TRBD1, on 6 matching bases. The material sequenced was PBMCs or T cells enriched from blood (not recorded which). The bases are TGTGCCAGCAGTTTCCAGACAGGCAAGGTCTATGGCTACACCTTC. This gives the protein CASSFQTGKVYGYTF.